In its sample, the clone carrying this T cell receptor (beta chain) was seen many times. Its specificity is not known. The source material, 20-30 mg of unsorted bulk tissue, was used to co-extract RNA and DNA. Each tumor was sampled at four poles and its centre. This sample stems from a study of tumor-infiltrating lymphocytes in primary liver carcinoma. Looking at the study overall: Samples returned roughly 3.65 to 7.5 million productive TCRbeta reads, a yield that was similar across tissue types. Study findings and constraints: For tumor-adjacent and tumor-blood pairs, overlap was less than that seen for tumor region pairs.

A constant-region primer served to make TCR beta cDNA from about 500 ng total RNA. Three-round nested multiplex PCR performed with slightly modified ARM-PCR produced the TCR beta libraries. Each CDR3 protein gets one entry after TCRdb re-called the multiplex PCR reads with MiXCR. There are some 110,000 distinct CDR3 sequences in the sample; around 60% occur only once, and roughly 7.9% lies in the top ten. Sequencing input: liver tumor tissue from sampling region 3. Subset of the sample: tumor region T3, left-lateral pole. The sequence came from a woman aged 55 to 70 with primary liver carcinoma and hepatitis B virus infection.

This CDR3 reads CAWSLGTGANEQFF. The CDR3 nucleotides are TGTGCCTGGTCCCTCGGGACAGGGGCCAATGAGCAGTTCTTC. The rearrangement links TRBV30 to TRBJ2-1, with 10 nucleotides matching TRBD1. Germline lookup yields CDR1 GTSNPN and CDR2 SVGIG (reference sequence). This CDR3 is 14 amino acids long. V trimming: 5 bases; J trimming: 6 bases; junction bases outside the gene matches: 7.